The text below deals with one T cell receptor (beta chain). The antigen is unknown. This entry belongs to a study of cytomegalovirus exposure and HLA in healthy donors. CDR1 is MGHDK, CDR2 SYGVNS, per germline. This CDR3 contains 18 residues. V shed 3 bases and J 1 base; nucleotides not matched to a gene: 8. PCR involved 60 Vbeta and 13 Jbeta primers. Using immunoSEQ multiplex PCR, the repertoire was profiled, and TCRdb retains in-frame clones only, with some absent. Counted here are about 130,000 clones, over 75% occurring once; the ten biggest clones make up under 2%. Notes on the study in general: In an earlier analysis, about 87% or about 30%: the productive usage of most TCR beta V segments.

Healthy bone marrow donors made up the donor group. The sample consisted of PBMCs. The chain has TRBV25-1 and TRBJ2-1; 11 bases align to TRBD2. This sequence was found in a boy between 10 and 17 years old in good health and CMV-seronegative. This CDR3 reads CASSDGSGRAGSYNEQFF. CDR3 nucleotides: TGTGCCAGCAGTGATGGTAGCGGGAGGGCCGGATCCTACAATGAGCAGTTCTTC.